Below, 11 T cell receptor beta chains from the same sample are listed, as sequenced in a study of lymphopenia after photon versus proton radiotherapy. Using immunoSEQ multiplex PCR, the repertoire was profiled, and TCRdb retains in-frame clones only, with some absent. The table includes 13,000 to 15,000 clones, 70% to 85% detected once. The input for sequencing was peripheral blood, taken from a patient treated with photon-based radiotherapy. Receptors were obtained from a man between 50 and 59 years old with gastric cancer.

CDR3 nucleotide sequence: TGCGCCAGCAGCTTGGGAGGTGCAGATACGCAGTATTTT. Translating gives CASSLGGADTQYF. This chain connects TRBV5-1 to TRBJ2-3; D unresolved. This CDR3 has 13 amino acids. V was pared by 0 bases and J by 4 bases, with 6 bases between. Germline V gene lookup returns CDR1 SGHRS and CDR2 YFSETQ.

The chain joins TRBV7-8 to TRBJ1-1; D gene ambiguous. Trimming cost V 3 bases and J 1 base, with 9 bases left between them. The CDR3 has 14 amino acids. Germline loops: CDR1 SGHVS, CDR2 FQNEAQ. The chain's CDR3 is CASSFSGPNTEAFF. DNA of the CDR3: TGTGCCAGCAGCTTTTCCGGGCCGAACACTGAAGCTTTCTTT.

The rearrangement links TRBV7-3 to TRBJ2-5; D is possibly TRBD1 (6 bases). Germline assignment: CDR1 SGHTA and CDR2 FQGTGA. V was pared by 2 bases and J by 1 base, with 17 bases between. This CDR3 spans 17 amino acids. The CDR3 DNA reads as TGTGCCAGCAGCTTATCCCCTAGAGGGGGTGTCCAAGAGACCCAGTACTTC. This gives the protein CASSLSPRGGVQETQYF.

CDR3: CASSPPGGRGTEAFF. DNA for the CDR3: TGTGCCAGCTCACCACCCGGGGGCAGAGGGACTGAAGCTTTCTTT. V gene TRBV18 combines with J gene TRBJ1-1; possible D gene TRBD1, 6 bases. Germline values: CDR1 KGHSH, CDR2 LQKENI. Between the trimmed V and J ends, which lost 0 bases and 5 bases, there was a span of 13 bases. The CDR3 loop spans 15 amino acids.

V is TRBV10-3 and J is TRBJ2-1; unclear D gene. With 0 bases removed from V and 7 bases from J, the gap between germline ends came to 7 bases. Germline-derived CDR1 and CDR2 are ENHRY and SYGVKD. There are 13 residues in the CDR3. DNA for the CDR3: TGTGCCATCAGTGAGTCGGCTTCGAATGAGCAGTTCTTC. Protein sequence: CAISESASNEQFF.

This clone was observed a single time. J is TRBJ1-3 and V is TRBV30; TRBD1 is a possible D gene (5 bases). V dropped 3 bases and J dropped 4 bases, with 13 bases sitting between them. This CDR3 contains 14 residues. Germline CDR1 reads GTSNPN; CDR2 reads SVGIG (reference sequence). The DNA of the CDR3 is TGTGCCTGGAGAGCAGGGTGGCTAGGAAACACCATATATTTT. Protein product: CAWRAGWLGNTIYF.

V and J are TRBV5-1 and TRBJ2-7; D might be TRBD1 (5 bases). This CDR3 region has 16 residues. CDR1 and CDR2 from the germline V gene are SGHRS and YFSETQ. Trimming took off 0 bases at V and 2 bases at J, with 15 bases between the two ends. CDR3 residues: CASSLGGGRATYEQYF. The CDR3, as DNA: TGCGCCAGCAGCTTGGGCGGTGGCAGGGCCACCTACGAGCAGTACTTC.

This clone has a single count. The chain couples TRBV10-2 to TRBJ1-2, with a tentative D call TRBD1 (5 bases). The CDR3 runs to 14 residues. Trimming pared 2 bases from V and 5 bases from J, leaving 12 bases between. Germline V gene data show CDR1 as WSHSY and CDR2 as SAAADI. CDR3 region: CASSERGKRYGYTF. Written as DNA, the CDR3 is TGCGCCAGCAGTGAGAGGGGAAAGCGGTATGGCTACACCTTC.

The CDR3 here is CASSLSAGHREAFF. The CDR3 region has the DNA TGTGCCAGCAGTTTATCCGCAGGGCATCGTGAAGCTTTCTTT. The V gene is TRBV28, the J gene TRBJ1-1, with D possibly TRBD1 on 5 matching bases. CDR1 and CDR2 (germline): MDHEN, SYDVKM. The length of the CDR3 is 14 residues. Trimming pared 1 base from V and 7 bases from J, leaving 13 bases between.

J is TRBJ1-1 and V is TRBV6-4, with 10 bases identical to TRBD1. This CDR3 contains 14 residues. Germline V gives CDR1 MRHNA, CDR2 SNTAGT. Trimming at V came to 5 bases and at J to 7 bases, leaving 7 bases not matched to a gene. CDR3 DNA sequence: TGTGCCAGCAGTCCCGGGACAGGGGTTAGTGAAGCTTTCTTT. This translates into CASSPGTGVSEAFF.

This chain links TRBV9 with TRBJ1-1; D is uncertain. This CDR3 comprises 12 residues. Germline lookup yields CDR1 SGDLS and CDR2 YYNGEE. The V and J ends lost 3 bases and 3 bases respectively, with 6 bases between them. The CDR3 nucleotides are TGTGCCAGCAGCGCATCGGACACTGAAGCTTTCTTT. Protein product: CASSASDTEAFF.